These T cell receptor beta chains were read from a single sample in a study of blood T cell repertoires in COVID-19. Here immunoSEQ multiplex PCR was the method, and the copy in TCRdb shows in-frame clones only, minus some. The sample has approximately 360,000 clones, roughly four fifths seen once. Sequenced input: PBMCs or T cells enriched from blood (not recorded which). Receptors originate from a woman in her forties or fifties who had recovered from COVID-19. Both conserved end residues are part of each CDR3. Fields, in order: J gene, CDR3 length, V gene, clone size, D gene, CDR3 DNA, CDR3 protein. The D gene is left open where the match is weak. Part of the rows lack a size; the others show once, few, many or a class for expanded clones.

TRBJ1-2 13 TRBV19 . TRBD1 TGTGCCAGTAGCCTGGACAGGGGGCTTGGCTACACCTTC CASSLDRGLGYTF
TRBJ2-3 18 TRBV7-8 . . TGTGCCAGCAGCCACCCCATAACCAGGACAGCACCCACAGATACGCAGTATTTT CASSHPITRTAPTDTQYF
TRBJ2-7 14 TRBV9 . TRBD1 TGTGCCAGCAGCGCCGGGGGACAGGGCCACGAGCAGTACTTC CASSAGGQGHEQYF
TRBJ2-7 14 TRBV7-9 . TRBD1 TGTGCCAGCAGCCTCGGACAGGTCTCCTACGAGCAGTACTTC CASSLGQVSYEQYF
TRBJ1-1 14 TRBV7-2 . . TGTGCCAGCAGCTTAGGTGCGGGGCCCACTGAAGCTTTCTTT CASSLGAGPTEAFF
TRBJ2-7 14 TRBV30 . . TGTGCCTGGAGTGCCGGGGGAGGCCACTACGAGCAGTACTTC CAWSAGGGHYEQYF
TRBJ1-6 14 TRBV6-1 . . TGTGCCAGCAGTGAAGCAGGGAGGGTTTCACCCCTCCACTTT CASSEAGRVSPLHF
TRBJ2-3 17 TRBV5-1 . TRBD2 TGCGCCAGCAGCTCGCGAGGCGGGGGGGTCAGCACAGATACGCAGTATTTT CASSSRGGGVSTDTQYF
TRBJ2-5 15 TRBV19 . TRBD2 TGTGCCAGTAGACCGGGACTAGCGGGAGATGGGGCCCAGTACTTC CASRPGLAGDGAQYF
TRBJ2-7 15 TRBV6-1 . TRBD2 TGTGCCAGCAGTGAAGCGGGACTAGCGGCAAACGAGCAGTACTTC CASSEAGLAANEQYF
TRBJ1-2 13 TRBV6-5 . TRBD1 TGTGCCAGCAGTATTACAGGGGTCTATGGCTACACCTTC CASSITGVYGYTF
TRBJ1-1 15 TRBV3-1/TRBV3-2 . . TGTGCCAGCAGCCAAGACGGGGGAAGGACCACTGAAGCTTTCTTT CASSQDGGRTTEAFF
TRBJ1-2 16 TRBV5-6 few . TGTGCCAGCAGCTTGGAGGGACTCCAAAGGGGAGATGGCTACACCTTC CASSLEGLQRGDGYTF
TRBJ1-1 16 TRBV4-2 . . TGTGCCAGCAGCCAAGTATTAGCCGGGGGGAAGACTGAAGCTTTCTTT CASSQVLAGGKTEAFF
TRBJ2-2 14 TRBV2 few . TGTGCCAGCAGATCGGCGGCGAACACCGGGGAGCTGTTTTTT CASRSAANTGELFF
TRBJ1-2 14 TRBV9 . . TGTGCCAGCAGCCCAGAGGGAACCTACTATGGCTACACCTTC CASSPEGTYYGYTF
TRBJ2-1 11 TRBV7-9 . TRBD2 TGTGCCAGCAGCTCGGGGGGTGAGCAGTTCTTC CASSSGGEQFF
TRBJ2-7 15 TRBV18 once TRBD1 TGTGCCAGCTCAGCGGGGACAGGGGAAGTGGGCGAGCAGTACTTC CASSAGTGEVGEQYF
TRBJ1-1 13 TRBV6-2/TRBV6-3 . . TGTGCCAGCAGTTCAGGGGTCGTGACTGAAGCTTTCTTT CASSSGVVTEAFF
TRBJ1-1 15 TRBV2 . TRBD1 TGTGCCAGCAGTCTGGCAGGGGGCCTGAACACTGAAGCTTTCTTT CASSLAGGLNTEAFF